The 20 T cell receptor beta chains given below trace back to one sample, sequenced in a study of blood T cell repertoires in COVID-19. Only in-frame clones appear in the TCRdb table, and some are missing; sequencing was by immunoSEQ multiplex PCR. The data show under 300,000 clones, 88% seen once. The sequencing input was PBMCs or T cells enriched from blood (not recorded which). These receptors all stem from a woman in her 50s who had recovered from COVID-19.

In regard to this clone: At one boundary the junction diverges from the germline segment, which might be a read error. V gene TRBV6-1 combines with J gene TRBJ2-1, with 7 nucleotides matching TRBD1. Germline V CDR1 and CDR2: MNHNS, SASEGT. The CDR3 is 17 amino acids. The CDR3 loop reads CASSEGQDTSGYNEQFF. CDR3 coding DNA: TGTGCCAGCAGCGAAGGACAGGACACCTCGGGGTACAATGAGCAGTTCTTC.

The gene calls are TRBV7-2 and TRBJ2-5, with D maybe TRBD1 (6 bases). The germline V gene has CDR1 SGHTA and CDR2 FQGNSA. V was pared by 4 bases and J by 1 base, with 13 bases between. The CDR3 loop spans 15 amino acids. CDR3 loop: CASSWTGTRQETQYF. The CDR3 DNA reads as TGTGCCAGCAGCTGGACCGGGACACGCCAAGAGACCCAGTACTTC.

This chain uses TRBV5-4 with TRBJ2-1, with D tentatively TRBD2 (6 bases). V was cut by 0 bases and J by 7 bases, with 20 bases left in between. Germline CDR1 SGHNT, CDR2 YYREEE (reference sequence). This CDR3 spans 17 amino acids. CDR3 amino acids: CASSLDNGRRFRNEQFF. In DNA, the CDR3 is TGTGCCAGCAGCTTGGACAATGGGAGGCGGTTCCGTAATGAGCAGTTCTTC.

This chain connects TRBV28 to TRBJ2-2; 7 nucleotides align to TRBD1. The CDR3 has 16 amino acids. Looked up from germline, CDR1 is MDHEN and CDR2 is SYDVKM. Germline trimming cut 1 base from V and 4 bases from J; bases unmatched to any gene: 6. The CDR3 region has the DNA TGTGCCAGCAGTTTATCTGCGGCAGGGGGCACCGGGGAGCTGTTTTTT. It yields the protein CASSLSAAGGTGELFF.

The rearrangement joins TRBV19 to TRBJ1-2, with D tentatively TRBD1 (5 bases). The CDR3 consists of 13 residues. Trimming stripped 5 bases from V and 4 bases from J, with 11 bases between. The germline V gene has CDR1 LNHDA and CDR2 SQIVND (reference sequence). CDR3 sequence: CASSPPGVYGYTF. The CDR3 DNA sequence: TGTGCCAGTAGTCCCCCGGGGGTCTATGGCTACACCTTC.

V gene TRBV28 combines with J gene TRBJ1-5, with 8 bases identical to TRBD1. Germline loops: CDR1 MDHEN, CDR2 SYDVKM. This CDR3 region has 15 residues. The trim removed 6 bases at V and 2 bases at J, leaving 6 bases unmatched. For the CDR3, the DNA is TGTGCCAGCAGCACCCCGGGACAGGGCAATCAGCCCCAGCATTTT. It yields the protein CASSTPGQGNQPQHF.

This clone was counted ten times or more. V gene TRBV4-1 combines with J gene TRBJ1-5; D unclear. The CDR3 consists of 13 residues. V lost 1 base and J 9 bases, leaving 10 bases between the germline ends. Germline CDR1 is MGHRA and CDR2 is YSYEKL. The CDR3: CASSQVVFGPQHF. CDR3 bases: TGCGCCAGCAGCCAAGTAGTGTTCGGGCCCCAGCATTTT.

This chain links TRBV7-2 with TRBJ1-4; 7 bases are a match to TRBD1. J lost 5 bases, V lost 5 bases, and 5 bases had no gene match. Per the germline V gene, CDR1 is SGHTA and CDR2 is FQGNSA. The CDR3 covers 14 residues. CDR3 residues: CASSVTGQNEKLFF. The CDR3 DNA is TGTGCCAGCAGCGTGACAGGGCAAAATGAAAAACTGTTTTTT.

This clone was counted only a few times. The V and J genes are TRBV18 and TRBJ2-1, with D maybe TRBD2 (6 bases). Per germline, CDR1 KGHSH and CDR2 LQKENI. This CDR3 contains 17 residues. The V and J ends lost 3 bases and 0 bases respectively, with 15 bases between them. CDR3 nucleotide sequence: TGTGCCAGCTCACCCGGATCGCCCGGGAGCTCCTACAATGAGCAGTTCTTC. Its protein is CASSPGSPGSSYNEQFF.

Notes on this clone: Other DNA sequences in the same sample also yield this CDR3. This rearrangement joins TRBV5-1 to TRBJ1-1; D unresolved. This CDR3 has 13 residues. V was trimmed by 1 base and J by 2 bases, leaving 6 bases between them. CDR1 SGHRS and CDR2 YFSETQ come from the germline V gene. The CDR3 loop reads CASSLSVNTEAFF. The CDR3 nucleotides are TGCGCCAGCAGCTTGTCGGTTAACACTGAAGCTTTCTTT.

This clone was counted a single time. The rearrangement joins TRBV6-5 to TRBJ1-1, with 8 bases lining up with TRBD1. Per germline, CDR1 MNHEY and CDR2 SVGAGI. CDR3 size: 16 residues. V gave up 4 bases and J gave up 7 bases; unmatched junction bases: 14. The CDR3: CASSSKNRTGIGEAFF. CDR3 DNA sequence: TGTGCCAGCAGTTCAAAAAACAGGACAGGGATAGGTGAAGCTTTCTTT.

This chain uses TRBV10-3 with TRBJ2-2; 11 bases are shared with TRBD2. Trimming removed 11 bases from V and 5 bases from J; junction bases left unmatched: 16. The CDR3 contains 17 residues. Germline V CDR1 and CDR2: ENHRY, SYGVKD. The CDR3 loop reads CASQGSLAGAGTGELFF. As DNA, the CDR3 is TGTGCCTCCCAAGGGTCACTAGCGGGAGCGGGAACCGGGGAGCTGTTTTTT.

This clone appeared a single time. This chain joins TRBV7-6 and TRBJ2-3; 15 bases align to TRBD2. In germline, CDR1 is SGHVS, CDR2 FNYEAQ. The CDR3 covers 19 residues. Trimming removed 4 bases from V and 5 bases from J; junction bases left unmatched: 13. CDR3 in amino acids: CASSSDKGLAGGVVDTQYF. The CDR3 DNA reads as TGTGCCAGCAGCTCAGACAAAGGACTAGCGGGAGGGGTGGTAGATACGCAGTATTTT.

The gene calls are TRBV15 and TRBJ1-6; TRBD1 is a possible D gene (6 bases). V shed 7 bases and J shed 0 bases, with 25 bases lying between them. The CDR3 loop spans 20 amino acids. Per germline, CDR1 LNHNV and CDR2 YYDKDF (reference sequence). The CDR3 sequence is CATTERSGQPIGSYNSPLHF. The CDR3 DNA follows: TGTGCCACCACCGAGAGGTCCGGACAGCCGATCGGCTCCTATAATTCACCCCTCCACTTT.

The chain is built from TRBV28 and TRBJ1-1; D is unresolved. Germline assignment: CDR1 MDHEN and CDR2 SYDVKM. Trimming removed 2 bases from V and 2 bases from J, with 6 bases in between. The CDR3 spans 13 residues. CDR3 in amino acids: CASSLRHNTEAFF. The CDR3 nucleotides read TGTGCCAGCAGTTTACGACACAACACTGAAGCTTTCTTT. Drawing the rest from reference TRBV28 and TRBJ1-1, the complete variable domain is DVKVTQSSRYLVKRTGEKVFLECVQDMDHENMFWYRQDPGLGLRLIYFSYDVKMKEKGDIPEGYSVSREKKERFSLILESASTNQTSMYLCASSLRHNTEAFFGQGTRLTVV.

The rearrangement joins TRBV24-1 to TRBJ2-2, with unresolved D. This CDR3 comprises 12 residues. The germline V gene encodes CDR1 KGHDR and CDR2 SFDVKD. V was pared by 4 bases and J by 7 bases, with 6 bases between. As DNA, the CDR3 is TGTGCCACCAGTGAGCAGGTCGGGGAGCTGTTTTTT. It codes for CATSEQVGELFF.

The CDR3 here is CASSYSPGGPWETQYF. Written as DNA, the CDR3 is TGTGCCAGCAGTTACTCTCCAGGGGGCCCGTGGGAGACCCAGTACTTC. The V gene is TRBV6-5, the J gene TRBJ2-5; TRBD1 matches at 8 bases. This CDR3 comprises 16 residues. Germline lookup yields CDR1 MNHEY and CDR2 SVGAGI. Trimming at V came to 0 bases and at J to 5 bases, leaving 8 bases not matched to a gene.

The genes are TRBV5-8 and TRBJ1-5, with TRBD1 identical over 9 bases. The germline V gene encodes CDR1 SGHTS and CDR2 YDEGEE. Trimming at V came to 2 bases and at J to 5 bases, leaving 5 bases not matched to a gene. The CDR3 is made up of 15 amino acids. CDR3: CASSFETGGDQPQHF. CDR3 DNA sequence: TGTGCCAGCAGCTTTGAGACAGGGGGAGATCAGCCCCAGCATTTT.

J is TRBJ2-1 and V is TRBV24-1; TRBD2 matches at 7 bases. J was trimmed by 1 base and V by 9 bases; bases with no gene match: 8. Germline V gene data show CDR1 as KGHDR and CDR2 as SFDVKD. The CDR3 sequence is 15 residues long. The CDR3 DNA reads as TGTGCCACCTCAGCGGGACCATTATCCTACAATGAGCAGTTCTTC. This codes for CATSAGPLSYNEQFF.

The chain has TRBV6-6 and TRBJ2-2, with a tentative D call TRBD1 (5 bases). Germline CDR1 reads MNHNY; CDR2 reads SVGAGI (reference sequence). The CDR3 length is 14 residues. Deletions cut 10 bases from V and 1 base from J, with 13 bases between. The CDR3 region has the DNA TGTGCCACCACAAGTCAGGGGAACACCGGGGAGCTGTTTTTT. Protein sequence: CATTSQGNTGELFF.